This T cell receptor (beta chain) originates from a study of early T cells in non-severe SARS-CoV-2 infection. Study at large: The input, bulk RNA from unsorted whole blood, was sequenced, and chains were unpaired.

J gave up 0 bases and V 4 bases, and 6 bases lay outside the gene matches. The CDR3 has 16 residues. Germline CDR1 reads SNHLY; CDR2 reads FYNNEI. Study-wide points: Private and CD4 specificities were missed by VDJdb matching, skewed to anti-spike CD8.

Concerning this clonotype itself: What it binds is not known.

As part of library construction, unique molecular identifiers were attached to individual cDNA molecules. Using its own MiXCR run on the 5' RACE reads, TCRdb lists one record per CDR3 protein. The sample shows 60,000 or so distinct CDR3 sequences, 11% of them seen only once. This TCR was sampled from an adult who was a healthcare worker with PCR-confirmed SARS-CoV-2 infection or an uninfected control (not recorded which). The sample comprised whole blood. The chain carries TRBV2 and TRBJ2-1; the match to TRBD1 covers 7 bases. The CDR3 protein is CASSVATGASYNEQFF. CDR3 nucleotide sequence: TGTGCCAGCAGTGTGGCCACAGGGGCCTCCTACAATGAGCAGTTCTTC.